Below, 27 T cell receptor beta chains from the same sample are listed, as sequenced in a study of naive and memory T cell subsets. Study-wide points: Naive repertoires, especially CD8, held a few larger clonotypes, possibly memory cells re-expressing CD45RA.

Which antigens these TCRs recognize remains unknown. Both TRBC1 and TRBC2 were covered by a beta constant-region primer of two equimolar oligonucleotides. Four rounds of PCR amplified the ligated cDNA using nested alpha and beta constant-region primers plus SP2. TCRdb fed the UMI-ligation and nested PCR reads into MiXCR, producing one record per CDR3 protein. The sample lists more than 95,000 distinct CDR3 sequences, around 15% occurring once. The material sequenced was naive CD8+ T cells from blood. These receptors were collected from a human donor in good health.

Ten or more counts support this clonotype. This CDR3 is CANRPTLAGGGAEQFF. The CDR3 DNA reads TGTGCCAACCGACCGACTCTAGCGGGGGGAGGAGCTGAGCAGTTCTTC. The chain couples TRBV6-4 to TRBJ2-1; the match to TRBD2 covers 11 bases. The V and J ends lost 10 bases and 9 bases, in that order; junction bases with no gene match: 17. CDR1 and CDR2 from the germline V gene are MRHNA and SNTAGT. The CDR3 runs to 16 residues.

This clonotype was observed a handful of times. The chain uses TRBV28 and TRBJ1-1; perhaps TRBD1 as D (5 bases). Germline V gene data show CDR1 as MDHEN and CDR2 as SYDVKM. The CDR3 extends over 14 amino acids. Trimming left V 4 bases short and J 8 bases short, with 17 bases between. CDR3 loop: CASSSTNTEGEAFF. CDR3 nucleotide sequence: TGTGCCAGCAGTTCTACTAACACGGAGGGGGAAGCTTTCTTT.

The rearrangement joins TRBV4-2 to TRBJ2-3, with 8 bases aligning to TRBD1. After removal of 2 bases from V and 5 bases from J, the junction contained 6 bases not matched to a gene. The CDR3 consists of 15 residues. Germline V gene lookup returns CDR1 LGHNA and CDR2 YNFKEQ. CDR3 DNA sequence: TGTGCCAGCAGCCAACAGGGGGCCAGTAGAGATACGCAGTATTTT. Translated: CASSQQGASRDTQYF.

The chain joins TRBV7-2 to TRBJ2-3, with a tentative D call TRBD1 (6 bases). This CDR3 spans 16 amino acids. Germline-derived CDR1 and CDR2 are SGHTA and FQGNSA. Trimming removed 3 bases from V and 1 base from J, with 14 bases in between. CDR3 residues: CASSLGAAPRTDTQYF. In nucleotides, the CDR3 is TGTGCCAGCAGCTTGGGGGCAGCACCACGCACAGATACGCAGTATTTT.

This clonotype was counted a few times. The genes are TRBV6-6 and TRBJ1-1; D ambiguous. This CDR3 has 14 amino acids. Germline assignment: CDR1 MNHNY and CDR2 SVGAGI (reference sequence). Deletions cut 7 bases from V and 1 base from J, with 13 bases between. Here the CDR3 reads CASIPPNRNTEAFF. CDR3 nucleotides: TGTGCCAGCATTCCCCCTAACAGGAACACTGAAGCTTTCTTT.

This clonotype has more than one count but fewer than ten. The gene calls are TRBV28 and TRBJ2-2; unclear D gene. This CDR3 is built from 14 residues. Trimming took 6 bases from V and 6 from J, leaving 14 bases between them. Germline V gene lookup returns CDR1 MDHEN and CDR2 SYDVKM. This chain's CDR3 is CASRAHRVPGELFF. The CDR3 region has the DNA TGTGCCAGCAGAGCCCACAGAGTTCCCGGGGAGCTGTTTTTT.

In nucleotides, the CDR3 is TGTGCCAGCAGCCAAGTGGGCCAGGGAAATGAGCAGTTCTTC. It yields the protein CASSQVGQGNEQFF. J is TRBJ2-1 and V is TRBV4-2; the D gene is possibly TRBD1 (5 bases). Germline-derived CDR1 and CDR2 are LGHNA and YNFKEQ. This CDR3 region has 14 residues. Trimming took off 1 base at V and 7 bases at J, with 11 bases between the two ends.

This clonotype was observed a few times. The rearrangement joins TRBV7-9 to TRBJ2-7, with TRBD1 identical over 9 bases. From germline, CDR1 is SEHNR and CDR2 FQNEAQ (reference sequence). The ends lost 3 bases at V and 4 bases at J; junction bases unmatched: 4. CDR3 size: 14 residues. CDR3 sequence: CASSFTGGGYEQYF. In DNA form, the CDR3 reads TGTGCCAGCAGCTTTACAGGGGGCGGTTACGAGCAGTACTTC.

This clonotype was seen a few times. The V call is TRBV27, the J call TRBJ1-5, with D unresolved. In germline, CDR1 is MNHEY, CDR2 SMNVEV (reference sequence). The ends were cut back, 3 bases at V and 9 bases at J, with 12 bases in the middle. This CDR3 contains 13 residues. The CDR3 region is CASSLLTGAPQHF. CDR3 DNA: TGTGCCAGCAGTTTGCTTACGGGAGCGCCCCAGCATTTT.

The CDR3 reads CASSQGGSSYNEQFF. For the CDR3, the DNA is TGTGCCAGCAGCCAAGGTGGGAGCTCCTACAATGAGCAGTTCTTC. V usage is TRBV4-2 and J usage is TRBJ2-1; possible D gene TRBD2, 5 bases. Germline loops: CDR1 LGHNA, CDR2 YNFKEQ. V was trimmed by 1 base and J by 0 bases, leaving 7 bases between them. CDR3 size: 15 residues.

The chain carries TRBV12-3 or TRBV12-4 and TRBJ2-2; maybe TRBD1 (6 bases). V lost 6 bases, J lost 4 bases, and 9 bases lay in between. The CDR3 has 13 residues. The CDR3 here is CASRGQTTGELFF. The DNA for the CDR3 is TGTGCCAGCAGAGGACAGACCACCGGGGAGCTGTTTTTT.

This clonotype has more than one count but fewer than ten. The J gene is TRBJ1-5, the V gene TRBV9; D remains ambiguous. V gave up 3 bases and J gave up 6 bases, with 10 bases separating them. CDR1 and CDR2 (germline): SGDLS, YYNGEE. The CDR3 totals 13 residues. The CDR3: CASSAHGSQPQHF. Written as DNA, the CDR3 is TGTGCCAGCAGCGCACATGGCTCTCAGCCCCAGCATTTT.

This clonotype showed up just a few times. The CDR3 region is CSAKWSGTTYNEQFF. CDR3 in DNA: TGCAGTGCGAAGTGGAGCGGGACTACGTACAATGAGCAGTTCTTC. V is TRBV20-1 and J is TRBJ2-1; 7 nucleotides align to TRBD2. With V trimmed by 6 bases and J by 4 bases, 12 bases remained unmatched. From germline, CDR1 is DFQATT and CDR2 SNEGSKA (reference sequence). The CDR3 is made up of 15 amino acids.

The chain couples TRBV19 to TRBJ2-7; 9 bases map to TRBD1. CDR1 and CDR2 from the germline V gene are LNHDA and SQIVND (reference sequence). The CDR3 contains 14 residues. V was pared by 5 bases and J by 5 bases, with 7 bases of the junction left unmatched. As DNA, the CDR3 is TGTGCCAGTAGTCGTTCGGACAGGGGCGACGAGCAGTACTTC. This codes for CASSRSDRGDEQYF.

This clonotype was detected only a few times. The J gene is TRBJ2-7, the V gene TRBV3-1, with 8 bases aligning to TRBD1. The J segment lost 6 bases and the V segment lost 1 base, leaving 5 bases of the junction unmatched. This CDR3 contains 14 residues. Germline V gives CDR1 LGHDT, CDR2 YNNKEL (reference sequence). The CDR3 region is CASSQGRTGIEQYF. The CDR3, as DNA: TGTGCCAGCAGCCAAGGCCGGACAGGGATCGAGCAGTACTTC.

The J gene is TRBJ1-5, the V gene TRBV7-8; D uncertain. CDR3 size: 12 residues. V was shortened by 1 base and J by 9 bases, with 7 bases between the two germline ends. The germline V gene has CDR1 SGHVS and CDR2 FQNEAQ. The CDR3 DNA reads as TGTGCCAGCAGCTTAGATGTAACGCCCCAGCATTTT. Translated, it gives CASSLDVTPQHF.

This CDR3 reads CASSSLPHDRERPHYGYTF. The CDR3 DNA is TGTGCCAGCAGTTCCTTACCTCACGACAGGGAACGTCCCCACTATGGCTACACCTTC. V and J are TRBV12-3 or TRBV12-4 and TRBJ1-2; 7 positions match TRBD1. CDR3 length equals 19 residues. J lost 3 bases, V lost 4 bases, and 20 bases had no gene match.

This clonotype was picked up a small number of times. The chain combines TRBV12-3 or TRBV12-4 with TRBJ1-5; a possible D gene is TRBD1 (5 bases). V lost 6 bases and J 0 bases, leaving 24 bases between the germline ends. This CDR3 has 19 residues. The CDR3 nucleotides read TGTGCCAGCAGACAGACGACCTATGACAGACTCTATAGCAATCAGCCCCAGCATTTT. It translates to CASRQTTYDRLYSNQPQHF.

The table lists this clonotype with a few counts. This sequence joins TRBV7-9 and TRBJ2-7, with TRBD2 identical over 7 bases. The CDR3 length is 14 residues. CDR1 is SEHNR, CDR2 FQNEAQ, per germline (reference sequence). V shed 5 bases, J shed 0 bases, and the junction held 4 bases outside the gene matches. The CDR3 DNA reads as TGTGCCAGCAGCGCCCGGGACTACTCCTACGAGCAGTACTTC. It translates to CASSARDYSYEQYF.

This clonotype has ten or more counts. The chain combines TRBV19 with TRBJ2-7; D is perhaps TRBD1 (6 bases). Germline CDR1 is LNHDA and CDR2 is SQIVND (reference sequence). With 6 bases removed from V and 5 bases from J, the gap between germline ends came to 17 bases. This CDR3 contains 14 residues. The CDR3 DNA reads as TGTGCCAGTAGCGCAAGACAGGATGTCCACGAGCAGTACTTC. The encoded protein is CASSARQDVHEQYF.

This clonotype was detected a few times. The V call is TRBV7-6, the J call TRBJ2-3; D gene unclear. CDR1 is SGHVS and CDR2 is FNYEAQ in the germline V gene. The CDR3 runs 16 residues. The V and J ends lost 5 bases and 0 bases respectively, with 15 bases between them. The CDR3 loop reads CASSLNSDSSTDTQYF. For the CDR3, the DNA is TGTGCCAGCAGCCTGAACAGCGACTCTAGCACAGATACGCAGTATTTT.

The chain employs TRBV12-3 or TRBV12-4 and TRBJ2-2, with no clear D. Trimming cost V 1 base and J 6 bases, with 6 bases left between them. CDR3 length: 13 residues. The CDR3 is CASSLGRAGELFF. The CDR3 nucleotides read TGTGCCAGCAGTTTAGGTAGAGCCGGGGAGCTGTTTTTT.

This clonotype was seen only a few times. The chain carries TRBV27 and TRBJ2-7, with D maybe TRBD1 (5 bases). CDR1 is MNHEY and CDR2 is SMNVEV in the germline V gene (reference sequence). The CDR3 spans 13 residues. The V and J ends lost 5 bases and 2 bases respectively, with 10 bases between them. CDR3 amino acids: CASSTAGPYEQYF. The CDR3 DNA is TGTGCCAGCAGTACTGCAGGGCCCTACGAGCAGTACTTC.

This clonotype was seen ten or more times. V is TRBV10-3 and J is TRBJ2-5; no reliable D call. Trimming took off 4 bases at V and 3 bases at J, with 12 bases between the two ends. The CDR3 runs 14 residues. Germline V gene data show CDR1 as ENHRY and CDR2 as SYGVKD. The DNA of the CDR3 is TGTGCCATCAGTGTTTCACTTGGGGAAGAGACCCAGTACTTC. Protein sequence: CAISVSLGEETQYF.

This CDR3 reads CASSLSLQGLRNQPQHF. The CDR3, as DNA: TGTGCCAGCAGTCTGAGCCTCCAGGGATTAAGAAATCAGCCCCAGCATTTT. The chain joins TRBV5-6 to TRBJ1-5; D perhaps matches TRBD1 (5 bases). The CDR3 has 17 residues. In germline, CDR1 is SGHDT, CDR2 YYEEEE. Trimming removed 5 bases at V and 4 bases at J, with 22 bases between.

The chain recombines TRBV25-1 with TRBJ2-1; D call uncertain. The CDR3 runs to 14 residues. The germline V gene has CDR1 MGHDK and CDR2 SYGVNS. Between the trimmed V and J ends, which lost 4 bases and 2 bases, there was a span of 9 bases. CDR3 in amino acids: CASSVGETYNEQFF. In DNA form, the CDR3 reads TGTGCCAGCAGTGTCGGCGAGACCTACAATGAGCAGTTCTTC.

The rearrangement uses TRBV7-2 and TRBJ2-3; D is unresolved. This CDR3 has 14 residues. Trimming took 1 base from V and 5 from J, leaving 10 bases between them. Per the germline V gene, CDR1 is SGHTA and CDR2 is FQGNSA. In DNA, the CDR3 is TGTGCCAGCAGCTTAGACAGAACGGAAGATACGCAGTATTTT. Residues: CASSLDRTEDTQYF.